Below are 6 T cell receptor beta chains sequenced from a single sample in a study of tissue T cells after allogeneic stem cell transplantation. Sequencing used immunoSEQ multiplex PCR; TCRdb keeps in-frame clones, though not all of them. The data show some 6,300 clones, roughly half seen once. The time point is: mouse harvest day 7 after allogeneic transplant. Each mouse received 10^7 T-cell-depleted marrow cells plus 10^6 splenic CD5+ T cells by tail vein. The sequenced material came from gut tissue. All receptors derive from a female BALB/c mouse given C57BL/6 T cells with graft-versus-host disease after an allogeneic hematopoietic cell transplant.

In regard to this clone: The gene names given are mouse names. CDR3 DNA (partial): TGTGCCAGCTCTCCAGACTGGGGGGGCGCGGCAGAAACGCTGTAT. It specifies CASSPDWGGAAETLY. The CDR3, in full, reads CASSPDWGGAAETLYF. The gene calls are TRBV12-1 and TRBJ2-3; TRBD2 agrees at 12 bases. The sequence runs out 1 residue before the end of the CDR3; the remainder is reconstructed from the germline J gene. The CDR3 consists of 16 residues. After removal of 2 bases from V and 3 bases from J, the junction contained 5 bases not matched to a gene. The germline V gene has CDR1 SGHSN and CDR2 HYEKVE.

To note about this clone: These gene names are mouse names. The DNA ends 1 residue before the CDR3 does, and the rest of the CDR3 is filled in from the germline J gene. V usage is TRBV26 and J usage is TRBJ1-3; D may be TRBD1 (6 bases). Germline V gene data show CDR1 as KGHPV and CDR2 as FQNQEV (reference sequence). The V and J ends lost 4 bases and 4 bases respectively, with 8 bases between them. CDR3 length equals 13 residues. The sequenced CDR3 bases are TGTGCCAGCAGTCCCCAGGGGGGAAATACGCTCTAT. This encodes CASSPQGGNTLY. The CDR3 in full is CASSPQGGNTLYF. Complete variable domain (other parts from reference TRBV26 and TRBJ1-3): NSKVIQTPRYLVKGQGQKAKMRCIPEKGHPVVFWYQQNKNNEFKFLINFQNQEVLQQIDMTEKRFSAECPSNSPCSLEIQSSEAGDSALYLCASSPQGGNTLYFGEGSRLIVV.

For this clone: The germline and genes are mouse ones. Read data end 1 residue before the CDR3 end; the end is taken from the germline J gene. The V gene is TRBV23, the J gene TRBJ2-3; TRBD2, the table's D call, was not compared with the DNA. The CDR3 spans 14 residues. CDR1 and CDR2 from the germline V gene are KGHTA and FQNQQP. The CDR3 region is CSSSQLGDAETLYF. CDR3 DNA, as far as it was read: TGCTCCAGCAGTCAACTTGGGGATGCAGAAACGCTGTAT.

Remarks on this clone: Mouse names are used for the genes. The CDR3 end falls 1 residue outside the read, so it is completed with the germline J gene. This chain connects TRBV19 to TRBJ2-4; tentative D call: TRBD2 (7 bases). Between the trimmed V and J ends, which lost 2 bases and 0 bases, there was a span of 13 bases. Germline CDR1 FNHDT, CDR2 SITEND (reference sequence). The CDR3 is made up of 16 amino acids. CDR3 DNA, as far as it was read: TGTGCCAGCAGTATCTCTGGGGGCCCTAGTCAAAACACCTTGTAC. Residues: CASSISGGPSQNTLY. The full CDR3 is CASSISGGPSQNTLYF.

About this clone itself: Gene names follow the mouse nomenclature. The read is 1 residue too short to cover the CDR3 end, so that end is filled in from the germline J gene. The genes are TRBV26 and TRBJ2-2; D might be TRBD1 (6 bases). Trimming removed 6 bases at V and 1 base at J, with 9 bases between. Germline assignment: CDR1 KGHPV and CDR2 FQNQEV (reference sequence). This CDR3 has 14 amino acids. The CDR3 loop is CASSGTQNTGQLYF. The part of the CDR3 DNA that was read is TGTGCCAGCAGCGGGACACAAAACACCGGGCAGCTCTAC.

Concerning this clone itself: Germline and genes: mouse. The read halts 1 residue ahead of the CDR3 end, with the missing end drawn from the germline J gene. Other DNA variants within this sample encode the same CDR3. V is TRBV26 and J is TRBJ1-3; the D gene is possibly TRBD1 (5 bases). The CDR3 has 14 amino acids. The ends were cut back, 6 bases at V and 0 bases at J, with 9 bases in the middle. Germline V CDR1 and CDR2: KGHPV, FQNQEV (reference sequence). CDR3 region: CASSRTISGNTLYF. CDR3 bases read: TGTGCCAGCAGCCGGACAATTTCTGGAAATACGCTCTAT.